This record covers a single T cell receptor beta chain. Its antigen is still unknown. This sample stems from a study of response to subunit inactivated influenza vaccine. Study-wide points: Few additional T cells are recruited per seasonal influenza vaccination, authors suggested.

Germline CDR1 is SGHRS and CDR2 is YFSETQ. The CDR3 has 14 residues. V gave up 0 bases and J gave up 0 bases, with 5 bases separating them. TCRdb passed the RT-PCR reads through MiXCR, listing each CDR3 protein once. Among about 780,000 distinct CDR3 sequences listed, around 20% were seen once. This clonotype originated in a man aged 50-60 years who received an inactivated influenza vaccine. This chain joins TRBV5-1 and TRBJ2-3; D is uncertain. The specimen comprised PBMCs from blood, sampled more than 4 days after vaccination. The CDR3 reads CASSLDQSTDTQYF. In nucleotides, the CDR3 is TGCGCCAGCAGCTTGGACCAAAGCACAGATACGCAGTATTTT.